This TCR beta chain is drawn from a study of human T cells and chemical hapten exposure. Study overall: Diphenylcyclopropenone was applied weekly to patients' scalps across the approximately 25-week study.

This clonotype showed up many times. Germline CDR1 and CDR2: MNHEY and SMNVEV (reference sequence). V lost 7 bases to trimming and J lost 2 bases, with 12 bases between them. CDR3 length: 14 amino acids. Time point indicated: pre-sensitization, week 0. The treatment: therapeutic diphenylcyclopropenone sensitization with weekly scalp DPC. Investigators collected blood before applying each patch test. In the authors' workflow: Some 100,000 TCRs per sample was the median, with a range of roughly 23,224 to 690,600. TCRdb re-analysed the RACE reads in MiXCR, keeping a single row per CDR3 protein. Clone size and V and J calls follow TCRdb, not the original study. Seen here are some 400,000 distinct CDR3 sequences, approximately 5.1% observed once, and the top ten hold 2.5% to 3%.

The clonotype originates from a woman between 50 and 59 years old with alopecia areata. Some clones in this sample may be carry-over from other donors' samples. Specimen: whole blood, collected in connection with sensitization to the hapten diphenylcyclopropenone (DPC). The chain is built from TRBV27 and TRBJ1-5; D is perhaps TRBD1 (5 bases). DNA for the CDR3: TGTGCCAGCAAAAGCCCCAGGGGCAATCAGCCCCAGCATTTT. Protein product: CASKSPRGNQPQHF.